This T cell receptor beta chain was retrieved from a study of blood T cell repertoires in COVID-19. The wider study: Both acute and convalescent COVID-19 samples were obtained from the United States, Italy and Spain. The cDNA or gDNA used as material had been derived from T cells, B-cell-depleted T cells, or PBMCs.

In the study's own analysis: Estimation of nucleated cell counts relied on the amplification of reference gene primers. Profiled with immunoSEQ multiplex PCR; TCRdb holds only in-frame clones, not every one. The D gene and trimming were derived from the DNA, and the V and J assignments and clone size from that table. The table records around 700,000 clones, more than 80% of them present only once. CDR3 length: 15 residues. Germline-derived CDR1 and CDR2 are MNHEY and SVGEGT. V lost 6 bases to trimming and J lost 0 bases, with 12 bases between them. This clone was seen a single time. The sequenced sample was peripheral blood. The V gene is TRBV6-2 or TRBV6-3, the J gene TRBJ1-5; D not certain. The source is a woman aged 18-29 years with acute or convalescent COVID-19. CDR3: CASSPSGHSNQPQHF. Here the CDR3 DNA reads TGTGCCAGCAGCCCCTCAGGCCATAGCAATCAGCCCCAGCATTTT.